The 10 T cell receptor beta chains in this list originate from one sample, sequenced in a study of OX40 agonist ivuxolimab in advanced cancers. Receptor amplification or capture employed the immunoSEQ multiplex PCR assay. TCRdb carries this immuneACCESS record with in-frame sequences only. Its versions omit some clonotypes, under half of them owing to an unresolved V gene in the studies checked, with the rest unexplained. The sample records 50,000 to 60,000 clones, approximately 86% of which are singletons. The top ten constitute approximately 14% of the sample. The specimen comprised CD4+ or CD8+ T cells sorted from blood, sampled in a trial of the OX40 agonist ivuxolimab. These receptors all come from an adult with an advanced solid tumor such as melanoma, head and neck, liver or kidney cancer.

The V gene is TRBV27, the J gene TRBJ2-7; D uncertain. The germline V gene has CDR1 MNHEY and CDR2 SMNVEV (reference sequence). V was cut by 6 bases and J by 0 bases, with 12 bases left in between. CDR3 length: 14 amino acids. The CDR3 DNA sequence: TGTGCCAGCAGCTACAAACGTAGCTCCTACGAGCAGTACTTC. Its protein is CASSYKRSSYEQYF.

The CDR3 sequence is CASSLSPSGYNEQFF. In nucleotides, the CDR3 is TGTGCCAGCAGCTTATCACCTAGCGGCTACAATGAGCAGTTCTTC. V is TRBV11-2 and J is TRBJ2-1; 7 positions match TRBD2. The CDR3 is made up of 15 amino acids. V shed 2 bases, J shed 3 bases, and the junction held 4 bases outside the gene matches. The V gene's germline CDR1 is SGHAT and CDR2 FQNNGV.

The chain employs TRBV7-3 and TRBJ2-1; 8 bases map to TRBD2. V was pared by 4 bases and J by 8 bases, with 7 bases of the junction left unmatched. Germline CDR1 and CDR2: SGHTA and FQGTGA. The CDR3 contains 14 residues. The DNA for the CDR3 is TGTGCCAGCAGCTCATTAGCGGGATTCGATGAGCAGTTCTTC. Translation: CASSSLAGFDEQFF.

The chain recombines TRBV10-3 with TRBJ2-5, with 7 bases aligning to TRBD1. The V segment lost 2 bases and the J segment 1 base; nucleotides outside the gene matches: 4. From germline, CDR1 is ENHRY and CDR2 SYGVKD. This CDR3 comprises 15 residues. CDR3: CAISEKGQPQETQYF. The CDR3 region has the DNA TGTGCCATCAGTGAGAAGGGACAGCCCCAAGAGACCCAGTACTTC.

CDR3 nucleotides: TGTGCCAGTAGTACCCACGGGCGGGGGGCCCGGATCTACGAGCAGTACTTC. The encoded protein is CASSTHGRGARIYEQYF. V usage is TRBV19 and J usage is TRBJ2-7; 8 nucleotides match TRBD2. From germline, CDR1 is LNHDA and CDR2 SQIVND (reference sequence). With 4 bases clipped from V and 3 bases from J, the junction kept 14 bases outside the gene matches. The CDR3 is 17 amino acids.

The CDR3 is CAWSSDQGESSGNTIYF. The CDR3 DNA sequence: TGTGCCTGGAGCTCAGACCAGGGGGAGAGCTCTGGAAACACCATATATTTT. V is TRBV30 and J is TRBJ1-3; 7 bases are a match to TRBD1. The CDR3 is made up of 17 amino acids. The V segment lost 3 bases and the J segment 0 bases; nucleotides outside the gene matches: 11. In germline, CDR1 is GTSNPN, CDR2 SVGIG (reference sequence).

This chain links TRBV6-5 with TRBJ2-7, with D hard to call. This CDR3 region has 11 residues. V lost 8 bases and J lost 6, with 11 bases in between. Germline CDR1 reads MNHEY; CDR2 reads SVGAGI. The CDR3 is CASWYIGEQYF. As DNA, the CDR3 is TGTGCCAGCTGGTATATAGGCGAGCAGTACTTC.

V and J are TRBV5-1 and TRBJ2-2; weak D call: TRBD2 (5 bases). The V and J ends lost 2 bases and 7 bases respectively, with 15 bases between them. The CDR3 consists of 15 residues. Germline-derived CDR1 and CDR2 are SGHRS and YFSETQ. CDR3 amino acids: CASSFANGIGGELFF. The CDR3 nucleotides are TGCGCCAGCAGCTTCGCGAACGGGATCGGCGGGGAGCTGTTTTTT.

The V call is TRBV10-1, the J call TRBJ2-4; 7 nucleotides line up with TRBD1. CDR1 WNHNN and CDR2 SYGVQD come from the germline V gene (reference sequence). This CDR3 has 15 amino acids. V lost 6 bases and J lost 3; bases outside the gene matches: 8. CDR3 DNA sequence: TGCGCCAGCAGGACGAAAGGGGACAGCAAAAACATTCAGTACTTC. Translation: CASRTKGDSKNIQYF.

V gene TRBV19 combines with J gene TRBJ2-7; no reliable D call. Germline assignment: CDR1 LNHDA and CDR2 SQIVND (reference sequence). The CDR3 length is 13 residues. V shed 7 bases and J shed 4 bases, with 14 bases lying between them. CDR3 nucleotides: TGTGCCAGTAACCAACGACCGAGTTACGAGCAGTACTTC. Translating gives CASNQRPSYEQYF.